These 18 T cell receptor beta chains originate from one sample sequenced in a study of T cell changes during pregnancy in multiple sclerosis (dated by TCRdb to between 2018 and 2021). Library method: the immunoSEQ multiplex PCR assay. The clones in this table, taken by TCRdb from immuneACCESS, are in-frame only. Not every clone is retained; where verified, under half of the shortfall comes from an unresolved V gene, and the cause of the rest is unknown. This sample gives about 38,000 clones in total; nearly 90% of them show up just once. The ten largest clones add up to 0.57% of the sample. Sequences were derived from CD4+ T cells from peripheral blood mononuclear cells, sampled in the second trimester of pregnancy. These receptors all stem from a female donor with multiple sclerosis, enrolled in a pregnancy study.

The genes are TRBV7-2 and TRBJ2-1; 7 bases are a match to TRBD2. Trimming took 1 base from V and 5 from J; bases not matched to a gene: 5. Germline CDR1 is SGHTA and CDR2 is FQGNSA. The CDR3 spans 15 residues. The CDR3: CASSLVRLADNEQFF. The CDR3 DNA reads TGTGCCAGCAGCTTAGTTAGGCTAGCGGACAATGAGCAGTTCTTC.

The CDR3 is CASSLVASGRNTGELFF. The DNA of the CDR3 is TGTGCCAGCAGCTTAGTTGCTAGCGGGAGGAACACCGGGGAGCTGTTTTTT. The rearrangement links TRBV7-9 to TRBJ2-2; 10 bases are a match to TRBD2. The germline V gene encodes CDR1 SEHNR and CDR2 FQNEAQ (reference sequence). The CDR3 has 17 amino acids. V dropped 1 base and J dropped 1; count of bases not matched to a gene: 3.

The chain carries TRBV19 and TRBJ2-7; tentatively, D is TRBD1 (6 bases). The ends were cut back, 3 bases at V and 0 bases at J, with 6 bases in the middle. CDR1 is LNHDA, CDR2 SQIVND, per germline (reference sequence). The CDR3 is made up of 13 amino acids. Here the CDR3 reads CASSMDSSYEQYF. As DNA, the CDR3 is TGTGCCAGTAGTATGGACAGCTCCTACGAGCAGTACTTC.

V is TRBV6-5 and J is TRBJ2-7; D remains ambiguous. The germline V gene has CDR1 MNHEY and CDR2 SVGAGI. This CDR3 has 15 residues. V was cut by 0 bases and J by 5 bases, with 14 bases left in between. CDR3 sequence (DNA): TGTGCCAGCAGTTACTCGACCGACCTGGGCAACGAGCAGTACTTC. It codes for CASSYSTDLGNEQYF.

The chain links TRBV7-3 to TRBJ2-1; D is possibly TRBD1 (6 bases). Trimming removed 4 bases from V and 8 bases from J, with 15 bases in between. This CDR3 comprises 14 residues. The germline V gene has CDR1 SGHTA and CDR2 FQGTGA. CDR3 protein: CASSSPFRGDEQFF. The CDR3 region has the DNA TGTGCCAGCAGCTCTCCCTTCAGGGGAGATGAGCAGTTCTTC.

The chain carries TRBV9 and TRBJ1-3, with D perhaps matching TRBD1 (5 bases). Trimming removed 4 bases from V and 0 bases from J, with 14 bases in between. Germline CDR1 is SGDLS and CDR2 is YYNGEE. The CDR3 has 16 residues. The CDR3 coding sequence is TGTGCCAGCAGCCCTCAGGGCCTGTTCTCTGGAAACACCATATATTTT. Translated: CASSPQGLFSGNTIYF.

The chain combines TRBV6-5 with TRBJ2-7, with D unresolved. The CDR3 loop spans 15 amino acids. From germline, CDR1 is MNHEY and CDR2 SVGAGI. V was clipped by 0 bases and J by 5 bases, with 14 bases between them. CDR3 loop: CASSYSSGRPHEQYF. In nucleotides, the CDR3 is TGTGCCAGCAGTTACTCGAGTGGCAGGCCCCACGAGCAGTACTTC.

The chain couples TRBV4-3 to TRBJ1-2; perhaps TRBD1 as D (5 bases). The V gene's germline CDR1 is LGHNA and CDR2 YSLEER. This CDR3 is built from 15 residues. V was clipped by 0 bases and J by 5 bases, with 13 bases between them. CDR3 sequence (DNA): TGCGCCAGCAGCCAAGATACCGGAAAGGGGTATGGCTACACCTTC. This gives the protein CASSQDTGKGYGYTF.

In this sample, this clone turned up once. The V gene is TRBV5-6, the J gene TRBJ2-7; TRBD1 agrees at 9 bases. V was pared by 1 base and J by 5 bases, with 7 bases of the junction left unmatched. There are 15 residues in the CDR3. CDR1 is SGHDT, CDR2 YYEEEE, per germline. CDR3 coding DNA: TGTGCCAGCAGCTTGTTGGGGACAGGGTCTAACGAGCAGTACTTC. This encodes CASSLLGTGSNEQYF.

The chain carries TRBV15 and TRBJ2-1; 9 positions match TRBD1. Trimming cost V 3 bases and J 7 bases; bases outside gene matches: 10. CDR1 and CDR2 (germline): LNHNV, YYDKDF (reference sequence). This CDR3 spans 16 amino acids. In DNA, the CDR3 is TGTGCCACCAGCAGGCTCGAGGGACAGGGAAGGAATGAGCAGTTCTTC. Amino acids: CATSRLEGQGRNEQFF.

The V call is TRBV28, the J call TRBJ1-2; no clear D. Germline values: CDR1 MDHEN, CDR2 SYDVKM. Trimming removed 6 bases from V and 6 bases from J, with 11 bases in between. This CDR3 region has 12 residues. DNA of the CDR3: TGTGCCAGCAGAGGTCAGGCCCATGGCTACACCTTC. This sequence encodes CASRGQAHGYTF.

V gene TRBV29-1 combines with J gene TRBJ2-1; 15 positions match TRBD2. The V gene's germline CDR1 is SQVTM and CDR2 ANQGSEA. This CDR3 comprises 17 residues. The V gene end was trimmed by 4 bases and the J gene end by 7 bases; junction bases not matched to a gene: 11. The CDR3 nucleotides read TGCAGCGTTGCTGGACTAGCGGGAGGGCACAGACGGAATGAGCAGTTCTTC. This translates into CSVAGLAGGHRRNEQFF.

The gene calls are TRBV7-9 and TRBJ2-3, with TRBD2 identical over 7 bases. Per the germline V gene, CDR1 is SEHNR and CDR2 is FQNEAQ (reference sequence). The CDR3 has 16 amino acids. Losses at the gene ends were 1 base for V and 6 bases for J; bases not matched to a gene: 10. The CDR3 DNA reads TGTGCCAGCAGCTTAGTTCTTGCGGGAGAGCGGGATACGCAGTATTTT. This encodes CASSLVLAGERDTQYF. The full variable domain, with the rest looked up from reference TRBV7-9 and TRBJ2-3, is DTGVSQNPRHKITKRGQNVTFRCDPISEHNRLYWYRQTLGQGPEFLTYFQNEAQLEKSRLLSDRFSAERPKGSFSTLEIQRTEQGDSAMYLCASSLVLAGERDTQYFGPGTRLTVL.

The chain combines TRBV5-1 with TRBJ2-7; 13 positions agree with TRBD2. The CDR3 totals 15 residues. Germline CDR1 is SGHRS and CDR2 is YFSETQ. The J segment lost 1 base and the V segment lost 4 bases, leaving 2 bases of the junction unmatched. The CDR3: CASSTTSGRSYEQYF. The CDR3 coding sequence is TGCGCCAGCAGCACGACTAGCGGGAGGTCCTACGAGCAGTACTTC.

V is TRBV28 and J is TRBJ1-2; TRBD1 matches 8 bases. The CDR3 length is 14 residues. Germline-derived CDR1 and CDR2 are MDHEN and SYDVKM. J gave up 3 bases and V 5 bases, and 5 bases lay outside the gene matches. In DNA, the CDR3 is TGTGCCAGCAGTCCCTCGGACAGGGACTATGGCTACACCTTC. This codes for CASSPSDRDYGYTF.

V gene TRBV9 combines with J gene TRBJ2-3, with 8 bases identical to TRBD1. Trimming removed 0 bases from V and 5 bases from J; junction bases left unmatched: 5. This CDR3 has 15 residues. Per germline, CDR1 SGDLS and CDR2 YYNGEE. The CDR3 reads CASSVGYRGEDTQYF. CDR3 DNA: TGTGCCAGCAGCGTAGGGTACAGGGGGGAAGATACGCAGTATTTT.

This chain uses TRBV27 with TRBJ2-1; 8 bases match TRBD2. The CDR3 contains 18 residues. Germline V lookup: CDR1 MNHEY, CDR2 SMNVEV (reference sequence). With 3 bases clipped from V and 8 bases from J, the junction kept 18 bases outside the gene matches. DNA of the CDR3: TGTGCCAGCAGTTTCCTCCGGACTATGGTAGCGGGAAGGGATGAGCAGTTCTTC. This encodes CASSFLRTMVAGRDEQFF.

J is TRBJ2-1 and V is TRBV4-3; 10 nucleotides match TRBD2. Per the germline V gene, CDR1 is LGHNA and CDR2 is YSLEER. The junction had 3 bases not matched to a gene; V was cut back by 2 bases and J by 8 bases. The CDR3 sequence is 14 residues long. This chain's CDR3 is CASSQLAGVYEQFF. CDR3 in DNA: TGCGCCAGCAGCCAACTAGCGGGAGTTTATGAGCAGTTCTTC.